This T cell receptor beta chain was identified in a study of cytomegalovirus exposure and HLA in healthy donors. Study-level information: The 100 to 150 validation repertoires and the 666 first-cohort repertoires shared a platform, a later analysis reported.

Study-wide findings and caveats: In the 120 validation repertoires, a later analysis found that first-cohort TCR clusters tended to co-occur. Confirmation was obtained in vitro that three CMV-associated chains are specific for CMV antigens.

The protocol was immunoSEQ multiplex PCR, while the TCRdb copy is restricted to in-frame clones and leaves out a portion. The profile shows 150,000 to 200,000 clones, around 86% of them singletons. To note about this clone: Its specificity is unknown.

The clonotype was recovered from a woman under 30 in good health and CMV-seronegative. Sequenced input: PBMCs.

CDR3: CASSPGGQTYEQYF. CDR3 nucleotides: TGTGCCAGCAGCCCGGGGGGCCAGACCTACGAGCAGTACTTC. The chain employs TRBV5-4 and TRBJ2-7, with D perhaps matching TRBD2 (7 bases). The V gene lost 4 bases and the J gene lost 2 bases, with 13 bases spanning the gap. The CDR3 spans 14 residues. The germline V gene has CDR1 SGHNT and CDR2 YYREEE (reference sequence).